These 10 T cell receptor beta chains were sequenced from one sample in a study of T cell responses to AZD1222 COVID-19 vaccine. TCRdb keeps only in-frame clones here, not all; method: immunoSEQ multiplex PCR. This sample has almost 55,000 clones; about 88% occur once, and the top ten carry 10%. Sequencing was performed on peripheral blood, taken on day 0 of AZD1222 vaccination. These receptors all stem from an adult in good health.

V is TRBV5-1 and J is TRBJ2-1; unclear D gene. In germline, CDR1 is SGHRS, CDR2 YFSETQ. V gave up 6 bases and J gave up 4 bases, with 17 bases separating them. The CDR3 is 15 amino acids. The CDR3 is CASNLLVAGYNEQFF. The CDR3 coding sequence is TGCGCCAGCAACCTCCTGGTGGCAGGATACAATGAGCAGTTCTTC.

The chain combines TRBV6-5 with TRBJ1-1, with a weak D call TRBD1 (5 bases). Germline V gives CDR1 MNHEY, CDR2 SVGAGI. The germline V and J ends were trimmed by 7 bases and 2 bases, with 14 bases remaining between them. There are 14 residues in the CDR3. The CDR3 sequence: CASTSVGVNTEAFF. The CDR3 DNA is TGTGCCAGCACCTCCGTGGGGGTCAACACTGAAGCTTTCTTT.

The genes are TRBV7-6 and TRBJ2-7; the match to TRBD1 covers 7 bases. CDR1 and CDR2 from the germline V gene are SGHVS and FNYEAQ. The junction had 8 bases not matched to a gene; V was cut back by 6 bases and J by 0 bases. This CDR3 has 15 residues. The CDR3 DNA sequence: TGTGCCAGCAGTTTGGGACAGTTGAGCTCCTACGAGCAGTACTTC. As protein: CASSLGQLSSYEQYF.

In its sample, this clone was seen a few times. The chain has TRBV18 and TRBJ1-1, with TRBD1 matching over 7 bases. There are 17 residues in the CDR3. CDR1 is KGHSH and CDR2 is LQKENI in the germline V gene. The V segment lost 3 bases and the J segment 0 bases; nucleotides outside the gene matches: 10. The chain's CDR3 is CASSPRQGRSMNTEAFF. The CDR3 DNA sequence: TGTGCCAGCTCACCCCGACAGGGAAGGTCCATGAACACTGAAGCTTTCTTT.

This clone came up a few times. J is TRBJ2-7 and V is TRBV27; 7 positions agree with TRBD2. Germline V gene sequence: CDR1 MNHEY, CDR2 SMNVEV (reference sequence). The CDR3 extends over 14 amino acids. V trimming: 3 bases; J trimming: 4 bases; junction bases outside the gene matches: 6. CDR3 sequence (DNA): TGTGCCAGCAGTTTTAGCGGGTACCTTTACGAGCAGTACTTC. Translation: CASSFSGYLYEQYF.

This clone has only one observation. The rearrangement joins TRBV19 to TRBJ2-1; D uncertain. The length of the CDR3 is 14 residues. V was cut by 5 bases and J by 3 bases, with 11 bases left in between. Germline CDR1 and CDR2: LNHDA and SQIVND (reference sequence). In DNA, the CDR3 is TGTGCCAGTAGTCAGTTTTCGTTCTACAATGAGCAGTTCTTC. It encodes CASSQFSFYNEQFF.

The chain is built from TRBV6-2 or TRBV6-3 and TRBJ1-5; D gene uncertain. The V gene's germline CDR1 is MNHEY and CDR2 SVGEGT. The CDR3 runs 15 residues. Deletions cut 2 bases from V and 1 base from J, with 9 bases between. CDR3 protein: CASSYQRVSNQPQHF. The DNA for the CDR3 is TGTGCCAGCAGTTACCAAAGGGTCAGCAATCAGCCCCAGCATTTT.

The genes are TRBV9 and TRBJ1-2; possibly TRBD1 for D (5 bases). Germline lookup yields CDR1 SGDLS and CDR2 YYNGEE. Trimming removed 0 bases from V and 8 bases from J, with 14 bases in between. The length of the CDR3 is 14 residues. The chain's CDR3 is CASSVGQMQLGYTF. The CDR3 DNA is TGTGCCAGCAGCGTAGGACAGATGCAGTTGGGCTACACCTTC.

V is TRBV28 and J is TRBJ2-7; D perhaps matches TRBD2 (6 bases). V was pared by 2 bases and J by 1 base, with 18 bases between. CDR3 length equals 17 residues. Germline CDR1 MDHEN, CDR2 SYDVKM. This CDR3 is CASSLGWAGPLSYEQYF. CDR3 DNA: TGTGCCAGCAGTTTAGGTTGGGCGGGGCCACTTTCCTACGAGCAGTACTTC.

CDR3 sequence (DNA): TGTGCCAGCTCACCCGCCTTTGGGGGTGAAAAACTGTTTTTT. Translating gives CASSPAFGGEKLFF. This chain links TRBV18 with TRBJ1-4; TRBD1 is a possible D gene (5 bases). Trimming shortened V by 3 bases and J by 7 bases, and 12 bases separated the two germline ends. The germline V gene encodes CDR1 KGHSH and CDR2 LQKENI. The CDR3 sequence is 14 residues long. Based on the CDR3 plus reference TRBV18 and TRBJ1-4, the full variable domain is NAGVMQNPRHLVRRRGQEARLRCSPMKGHSHVYWYRQLPEEGLKFMVYLQKENIIDESGMPKERFSAEFPKEGPSILRIQQVVRGDSAAYFCASSPAFGGEKLFFGSGTQLSVL.